A selection of T cell receptor beta chains follows, all from one sample in a study of T cells after yellow fever vaccination. TCRdb analysed the 5' RACE reads with MiXCR anew, one entry per CDR3 protein. The sample holds 160,000 or so distinct CDR3 sequences; less than 9% are singletons and the top ten take approximately 2.5%. Specimen: CD4+ T cells sorted from PBMCs, collected more than 4 days after the first yellow fever vaccination. The receptors shown here come from a man younger than 35 who received the YFV17D yellow fever vaccine. The CDR3 runs from the conserved cysteine through the conserved F or W. The D gene is left open where the match is weak. Not every row has a clone size; where given, it reads once, few, many or a size class.

J gene | V gene | clone size | D gene | CDR3 DNA | CDR3 protein
TRBJ2-1 | TRBV24-1 | many | TRBD2 | TGTGCCACCAGTGACGCTAGCGGGGGCTTTTTTGAGCAGTTCTTC | CATSDASGGFFEQFF
TRBJ1-3 | TRBV5-4 | few | - | TGTGCCAGCAGCCCTGGGGGGCCCTCTGGAAACACCATATATTTT | CASSPGGPSGNTIYF
TRBJ2-5 | TRBV20-1 | many | TRBD1 | TGCAGTGCCCCTCGACAGGGCCAAGAGACCCAGTACTTC | CSAPRQGQETQYF
TRBJ2-3 | TRBV5-1 | - | - | TGCGCCAGCAGCCTCGGGACCAGAACAGATACGCAGTATTTT | CASSLGTRTDTQYF
TRBJ1-1 | TRBV9 | many | TRBD1 | TGTGCCAGCAGCCCGACGGGACAGGGGGCGGCTGAAGCTTTCTTT | CASSPTGQGAAEAFF
TRBJ1-5 | TRBV3-1 | many | - | TGTGCCAGCAGCCAGGCAACAGGAGATCAGCCCCAGCATTTT | CASSQATGDQPQHF
TRBJ1-3 | TRBV9 | many | TRBD1 | TGTGCCAGCAGCGAGGGAGCAGGGGGATCTGGAAACACCATATATTTT | CASSEGAGGSGNTIYF
TRBJ1-1 | TRBV19 | - | - | TGTGCCAGTAGTATAGATCTAAGCTTGACGGTGAACACTGAAGCTTTCTTT | CASSIDLSLTVNTEAFF
TRBJ2-3 | TRBV5-1 | - | - | TGCGCCAGCAGCCAGACGGGGGAAGATACGCAGTATTTT | CASSQTGEDTQYF
TRBJ2-2 | TRBV4-3 | - | - | TGCGCCAGCAGCCAAGACCGCGTGGGCACCGGGGAGCTGTTTTTT | CASSQDRVGTGELFF
TRBJ2-3 | TRBV12-3/TRBV12-4 | many | TRBD1 | TGTGCCAGCAGTTTAGAGGGGGCGAATACGCAGTATTTT | CASSLEGANTQYF
TRBJ2-7 | TRBV7-8 | few | - | TGTGCCAGCAGCTTCCACACGAACGAGCAGTACTTC | CASSFHTNEQYF
TRBJ2-2 | TRBV5-6 | many | - | TGTGCCAGCAGCTTGACGGGCAGTGAGTCGGGGCTGTTTTTT | CASSLTGSESGLFF
TRBJ2-2 | TRBV28 | many | - | TGTGCCAGCTTAAGGAACACCGGGGAGCTGTTTTTT | CASLRNTGELFF
TRBJ1-6 | TRBV7-2 | few | - | TGTGCCAGCAGCTTAGAGAGGTGGTCACCCCTCCACTTT | CASSLERWSPLHF
TRBJ1-5 | TRBV12-3/TRBV12-4 | many | - | TGTGCCAGCAGTTCCGCTGGGATGGGTCAGCCCCAGCATTTT | CASSSAGMGQPQHF
TRBJ2-1 | TRBV5-1 | many | TRBD2 | TGCGCCAGCAGAATGTCAACGGGGGGAAGAAATGAGCAGTTCTTC | CASRMSTGGRNEQFF